The T cell receptor (beta chain) under discussion was sequenced for a study of cytomegalovirus exposure and HLA in healthy donors. These donors counted as nominally healthy when sampled, but unrecorded immune exposures were likely. About this clone itself: The antigen is not known.

Study results and limitations: Among the sequence variants, a highly shared cluster was likely an artifact of sequencing. A missense variant in DCLRE1C was later tied to TCR beta V- and J-gene trimming.

The PCR was carried out with 60 Vbeta primers and 13 Jbeta primers. The table came from immunoSEQ multiplex PCR; TCRdb's copy has only in-frame clones and leaves some out. The sample shows about 33,000 clones, 53% of them seen only once. Sequenced: PBMCs. The receptor was isolated from a woman aged 40 to 49 in good health and CMV-seropositive.

The CDR3 DNA sequence: TGTGCCAGCAGCCAAGTTCTGGACACAAACACCGGGGAGCTGTTTTTT. It specifies CASSQVLDTNTGELFF. The chain joins TRBV4-2 to TRBJ2-2; D might be TRBD1 (5 bases). V dropped 1 base and J dropped 2 bases, with 11 bases sitting between them. Germline CDR1 reads LGHNA; CDR2 reads YNFKEQ. CDR3 size: 16 residues.